This passage covers 29 T cell receptor beta chains from one sample sequenced in a study of blood T cell repertoires in COVID-19. The table came from immunoSEQ multiplex PCR; TCRdb's copy has only in-frame clones and leaves some out. The sample has some 350,000 clones, about 90% seen once. Specimen: peripheral blood. These receptor sequences come from a woman in her 50s with COVID-19, enrolled during active disease.

J is TRBJ1-4 and V is TRBV7-9, with no clear D. CDR1 SEHNR and CDR2 FQNEAQ come from the germline V gene (reference sequence). V was clipped by 5 bases and J by 5 bases, with 15 bases between them. The CDR3 length is 15 residues. CDR3 in amino acids: CASSPFGPRNEKLFF. In nucleotides, the CDR3 is TGTGCCAGCAGCCCCTTTGGCCCGAGGAATGAAAAACTGTTTTTT.

V is TRBV29-1 and J is TRBJ1-2; TRBD1 aligns across 12 bases. The V gene's germline CDR1 is SQVTM and CDR2 ANQGSEA. Losses at the gene ends were 3 bases for V and 7 bases for J; bases not matched to a gene: 9. This CDR3 spans 15 amino acids. The CDR3 here is CSVDTPGTGGFGYTF. The CDR3 nucleotides read TGCAGCGTTGACACCCCCGGGACAGGGGGCTTTGGCTACACCTTC.

This chain uses TRBV3-1 (or the pseudogene TRBV3-2) with TRBJ1-5; 11 bases agree with TRBD1. This CDR3 spans 16 amino acids. Germline lookup yields CDR1 LGHDT and CDR2 YNNKEL (reference sequence). The V and J ends lost 6 bases and 4 bases, in that order; junction bases with no gene match: 8. The CDR3 protein is CASRKTGTGGNQPQHF. For the CDR3, the DNA is TGTGCCAGCAGGAAGACCGGGACAGGGGGGAATCAGCCCCAGCATTTT.

The chain uses TRBV6-6 and TRBJ2-1, with 10 bases identical to TRBD1. CDR1 and CDR2 from the germline V gene are MNHNY and SVGAGI (reference sequence). Trimming removed 6 bases from V and 15 bases from J; junction bases left unmatched: 11. The CDR3 runs 13 residues. This CDR3 is CASSPPGQGSTFF. The CDR3, as DNA: TGTGCCAGCAGCCCGCCGGGACAGGGGTCTACGTTCTTC.

The CDR3 nucleotides are TGCAGTGTTTCGGGATGGACTGAAGCTTTCTTT. Translated, it gives CSVSGWTEAFF. The chain is built from TRBV20-1 and TRBJ1-1; D is undetermined. CDR3 length equals 11 residues. V was pared by 7 bases and J by 5 bases, with 11 bases between. CDR1 is DFQATT, CDR2 SNEGSKA, per germline (reference sequence).

V and J are TRBV30 and TRBJ1-6; 7 nucleotides agree with TRBD1. This CDR3 contains 13 residues. V trimming: 8 bases; J trimming: 7 bases; junction bases outside the gene matches: 8. Germline lookup yields CDR1 GTSNPN and CDR2 SVGIG (reference sequence). In DNA form, the CDR3 reads TGTGCCAGGATGACAGGGTACAATTCACCCCTCCACTTT. Encoded protein: CARMTGYNSPLHF.

The rearrangement links TRBV27 to TRBJ1-5; 9 bases map to TRBD1. J lost 6 bases, V lost 6 bases, and 9 bases had no gene match. Germline CDR1 and CDR2: MNHEY and SMNVEV (reference sequence). This CDR3 region has 15 residues. CDR3 region: CASSATGGGGQPQHF. CDR3 coding DNA: TGTGCCAGCAGCGCAACAGGGGGCGGCGGTCAGCCCCAGCATTTT.

The rearrangement joins TRBV5-6 to TRBJ1-5; possibly TRBD1 for D (5 bases). This CDR3 comprises 15 residues. V shed 2 bases and J shed 4 bases, with 13 bases lying between them. Germline-derived CDR1 and CDR2 are SGHDT and YYEEEE. The chain's CDR3 is CASSFWGLVNQPQHF. In DNA form, the CDR3 reads TGTGCCAGCAGCTTTTGGGGCCTCGTGAATCAGCCCCAGCATTTT.

The V gene is TRBV25-1, the J gene TRBJ2-5, with 8 bases lining up with TRBD2. Trimming cost V 1 base and J 2 bases; bases outside gene matches: 9. Per the germline V gene, CDR1 is MGHDK and CDR2 is SYGVNS. CDR3 length: 17 residues. The CDR3: CASSEWVGRGSQETQYF. CDR3 sequence (DNA): TGTGCCAGCAGTGAATGGGTCGGGAGGGGGTCGCAAGAGACCCAGTACTTC.

This sequence joins TRBV11-2 and TRBJ2-7, with TRBD2 matching over 9 bases. The CDR3 is 15 amino acids. Germline CDR1 reads SGHAT; CDR2 reads FQNNGV. The J segment lost 2 bases and the V segment lost 2 bases, leaving 4 bases of the junction unmatched. DNA of the CDR3: TGTGCCAGCAGCTTAAATGCGGGAGGGACCTACGAGCAGTACTTC. Its protein is CASSLNAGGTYEQYF. Complete variable domain (other parts from reference TRBV11-2 and TRBJ2-7): EAGVAQSPRYKIIEKRQSVAFWCNPISGHATLYWYQQILGQGPKLLIQFQNNGVVDDSQLPKDRFSAERLKGVDSTLKIQPAKLEDSAVYLCASSLNAGGTYEQYFGPGTRLTVT.

V is TRBV30 and J is TRBJ1-4; the D is unclear. V was clipped by 6 bases and J by 2 bases, with 10 bases between them. The length of the CDR3 is 13 residues. CDR1 and CDR2 (germline): GTSNPN, SVGIG (reference sequence). CDR3 in amino acids: CACTAYTNEKLFF. The CDR3 nucleotides read TGTGCCTGTACAGCTTATACTAATGAAAAACTGTTTTTT.

Only one count was recorded for this clone. V and J are TRBV29-1 and TRBJ2-7, with TRBD1 matching 8 bases. CDR3 length: 16 residues. V shed 4 bases, J shed 1 base, and the junction held 12 bases outside the gene matches. Germline V CDR1 and CDR2: SQVTM, ANQGSEA. CDR3 amino acids: CSVAGRPGQVSYEQYF. CDR3 nucleotides: TGCAGCGTTGCTGGACGCCCGGGACAGGTATCCTACGAGCAGTACTTC.

The J gene is TRBJ2-1, the V gene TRBV7-3; D is possibly TRBD2 (6 bases). This CDR3 spans 15 amino acids. The germline V gene encodes CDR1 SGHTA and CDR2 FQGTGA. V lost 7 bases and J 2 bases, leaving 15 bases between the germline ends. CDR3 in amino acids: CASTLLGGTYNEQFF. CDR3 nucleotides: TGTGCCAGCACCTTGTTGGGCGGGACCTACAATGAGCAGTTCTTC.

This sequence joins TRBV13 and TRBJ2-1; 7 bases match TRBD2. The germline CDR1 and CDR2 sequences are PRHDT and FYEKMQ (reference sequence). V was clipped by 1 base and J by 9 bases; unmatched bases: 12. This CDR3 spans 16 amino acids. CDR3 nucleotides: TGTGCCAGCAGCTTAGTACTAGGGAGGGCCAATGGTGAGCAGTTCTTC. The encoded protein is CASSLVLGRANGEQFF.

The chain uses TRBV19 and TRBJ1-2; no reliable D call. The germline gives CDR1 LNHDA, CDR2 SQIVND (reference sequence). This CDR3 contains 13 residues. Trimming stripped 4 bases from V and 4 bases from J, with 10 bases between. CDR3 in amino acids: CASSTRDSYGYTF. The DNA of the CDR3 is TGTGCCAGTAGTACCCGGGATAGCTATGGCTACACCTTC.

About this clone itself: The sample contains more than one DNA sequence encoding this CDR3. The V gene is TRBV5-4, the J gene TRBJ1-5; D gene unclear. The germline V gene encodes CDR1 SGHNT and CDR2 YYREEE (reference sequence). The CDR3 has 14 amino acids. Trimming removed 0 bases from V and 5 bases from J, with 9 bases in between. For the CDR3, the DNA is TGTGCCAGCAGCTTGGAGGGAGGCGATCAGCCCCAGCATTTT. This codes for CASSLEGGDQPQHF.

This clone appeared many times. The chain is built from TRBV15 and TRBJ1-6, with TRBD1 as a possible D gene (5 bases). This CDR3 has 14 residues. The V gene lost 0 bases and the J gene lost 14 bases, with 14 bases spanning the gap. Germline V gene data show CDR1 as LNHNV and CDR2 as YYDKDF (reference sequence). The CDR3 loop reads CATSRDPSGGALHF. CDR3 nucleotide sequence: TGTGCCACCAGCAGAGATCCCTCGGGGGGGGCCCTCCACTTT.

This chain uses TRBV27 with TRBJ1-2; TRBD1 matches 8 bases. J gave up 4 bases and V 3 bases, and 10 bases lay outside the gene matches. Germline CDR1 reads MNHEY; CDR2 reads SMNVEV (reference sequence). This CDR3 has 16 residues. CDR3 amino acids: CASSFRTGLRGYGYTF. In DNA, the CDR3 is TGTGCCAGCAGTTTCCGGACAGGGCTCCGAGGCTATGGCTACACCTTC.

The chain carries TRBV7-9 and TRBJ2-2; no firm D call. Trimming cost V 6 bases and J 8 bases, with 10 bases left between them. This CDR3 spans 12 amino acids. Per germline, CDR1 SEHNR and CDR2 FQNEAQ (reference sequence). Here the CDR3 DNA reads TGTGCCAGCAGGATAGAGAGGGGGGAGCTGTTTTTT. Translating gives CASRIERGELFF.

The rearrangement links TRBV4-1 to TRBJ1-1; weak D call: TRBD1 (5 bases). Germline values: CDR1 MGHRA, CDR2 YSYEKL. This CDR3 region has 13 residues. V lost 3 bases to trimming and J lost 3 bases, with 8 bases between them. CDR3 loop: CASSQWGDTEAFF. The CDR3 coding sequence is TGCGCCAGCAGCCAGTGGGGGGACACTGAAGCTTTCTTT.

The genes are TRBV6-5 and TRBJ2-5; D is possibly TRBD1 (5 bases). This CDR3 region has 15 residues. Trimming took 7 bases from V and 2 from J, leaving 17 bases between them. Germline CDR1 reads MNHEY; CDR2 reads SVGAGI. The CDR3 DNA reads as TGTGCCAGCACCCGAAGGGGCAAGGGGCAAGAGACCCAGTACTTC. Amino acids: CASTRRGKGQETQYF.

The J gene is TRBJ2-5, the V gene TRBV5-1; TRBD2 aligns across 9 bases. There are 15 residues in the CDR3. From germline, CDR1 is SGHRS and CDR2 YFSETQ. V shed 4 bases, J shed 1 base, and the junction held 5 bases outside the gene matches. As DNA, the CDR3 is TGCGCCAGCAGCCCCGCTAGCGGGGTCCAAGAGACCCAGTACTTC. Amino acids: CASSPASGVQETQYF.

The DNA of the CDR3 is TGTGCCAGCAGCGTATACCTAGCGGGAGGTTCAAATGAGCAGTTCTTC. This gives the protein CASSVYLAGGSNEQFF. The gene calls are TRBV9 and TRBJ2-1, with 11 bases matching TRBD2. V was pared by 1 base and J by 7 bases, with 7 bases of the junction left unmatched. Looked up from germline, CDR1 is SGDLS and CDR2 is YYNGEE. The CDR3 loop spans 16 amino acids.

The V call is TRBV19, the J call TRBJ2-3; tentatively, D is TRBD1 (6 bases). CDR3 length equals 18 residues. Germline V gene lookup returns CDR1 LNHDA and CDR2 SQIVND (reference sequence). Trimming removed 7 bases from V and 2 bases from J, with 25 bases in between. CDR3 protein: CASKGVAKRGPTTDTQYF. In DNA form, the CDR3 reads TGTGCCAGTAAGGGGGTCGCCAAGAGAGGACCAACCACAGATACGCAGTATTTT. Full variable domain (outside the CDR3, taken from reference TRBV19 and TRBJ2-3): DGGITQSPKYLFRKEGQNVTLSCEQNLNHDAMYWYRQDPGQGLRLIYYSQIVNDFQKGDIAEGYSVSREKKESFPLTVTSAQKNPTAFYLCASKGVAKRGPTTDTQYFGPGTRLTVL.

Turning to this clone: Other DNA variants within this sample encode the same CDR3. V gene TRBV19 combines with J gene TRBJ2-5, with D uncertain. The V end lost 0 bases, the J end lost 5 bases, and 7 bases lay between the germline ends. This CDR3 region has 13 residues. Germline CDR1 and CDR2: LNHDA and SQIVND (reference sequence). The CDR3 DNA follows: TGTGCCAGTAGTATAGATCCCAGGGAGACCCAGTACTTC. Translation gives CASSIDPRETQYF.

The V and J genes are TRBV19 and TRBJ1-1, with a possible D match to TRBD1 (6 bases). V shed 2 bases and J shed 7 bases, with 14 bases lying between them. CDR3 length: 14 residues. The germline CDR1 and CDR2 sequences are LNHDA and SQIVND (reference sequence). The CDR3 DNA sequence: TGTGCCAGTAGTATAACAGGGTCGTACGATGAAGCTTTCTTT. It is translated as CASSITGSYDEAFF.

V is TRBV9 and J is TRBJ2-7, with TRBD1 matching over 8 bases. J lost 2 bases, V lost 3 bases, and 7 bases had no gene match. Germline loops: CDR1 SGDLS, CDR2 YYNGEE. CDR3 length: 15 residues. In DNA, the CDR3 is TGTGCCAGCAGCGGGGACAGGAGACCCCCCTACGAGCAGTACTTC. Protein sequence: CASSGDRRPPYEQYF.

The V and J genes are TRBV21-1 and TRBJ2-1; the table's D call, TRBD2, has no DNA check behind it. TRBV21-1 counts as a pseudogene. The CDR3 is made up of 20 amino acids. The CDR3 DNA follows: TGTGCCAGCAGCAAAGGACCTTTGATAGCGGGAATTGAGTCCTACAATGAGCAGTTCTTC. Its translation: CASSKGPLIAGIESYNEQFF.

The chain combines TRBV5-6 with TRBJ2-7; D perhaps matches TRBD1 (6 bases). Trimming took 0 bases from V and 0 from J, leaving 13 bases between them. This CDR3 comprises 16 residues. Germline V CDR1 and CDR2: SGHDT, YYEEEE. The CDR3 spells CASSLEGHRVSYEQYF. The CDR3 DNA reads as TGTGCCAGCAGCTTGGAGGGGCACAGGGTCTCCTACGAGCAGTACTTC.